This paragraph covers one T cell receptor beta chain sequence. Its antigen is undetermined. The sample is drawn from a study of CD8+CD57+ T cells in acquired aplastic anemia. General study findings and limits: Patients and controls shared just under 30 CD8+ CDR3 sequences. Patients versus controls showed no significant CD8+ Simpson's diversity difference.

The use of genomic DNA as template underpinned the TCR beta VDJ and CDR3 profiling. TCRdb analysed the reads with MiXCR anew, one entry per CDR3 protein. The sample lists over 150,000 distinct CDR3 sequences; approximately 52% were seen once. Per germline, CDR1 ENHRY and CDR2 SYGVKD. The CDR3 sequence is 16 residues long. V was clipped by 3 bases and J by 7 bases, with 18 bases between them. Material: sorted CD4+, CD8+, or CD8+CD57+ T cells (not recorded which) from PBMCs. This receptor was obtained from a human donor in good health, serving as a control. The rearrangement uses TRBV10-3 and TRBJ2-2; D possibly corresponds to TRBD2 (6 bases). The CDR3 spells CAISDPGAPGVGELFF. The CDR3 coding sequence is TGTGCCATCAGTGACCCGGGAGCCCCGGGGGTCGGGGAGCTGTTTTTT.